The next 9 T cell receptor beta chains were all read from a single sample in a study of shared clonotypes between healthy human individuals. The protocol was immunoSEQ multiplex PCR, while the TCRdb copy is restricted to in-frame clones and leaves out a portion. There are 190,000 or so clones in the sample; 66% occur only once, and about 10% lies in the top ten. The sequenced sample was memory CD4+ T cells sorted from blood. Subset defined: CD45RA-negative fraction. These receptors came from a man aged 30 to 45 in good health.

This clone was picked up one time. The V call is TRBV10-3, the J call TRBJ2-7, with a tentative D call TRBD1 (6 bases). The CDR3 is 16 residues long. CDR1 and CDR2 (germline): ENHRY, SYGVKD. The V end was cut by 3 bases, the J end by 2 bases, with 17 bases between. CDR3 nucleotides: TGTGCCATCAGTGACCTAAAGACAGGCGGCACCTACGAGCAGTACTTC. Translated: CAISDLKTGGTYEQYF.

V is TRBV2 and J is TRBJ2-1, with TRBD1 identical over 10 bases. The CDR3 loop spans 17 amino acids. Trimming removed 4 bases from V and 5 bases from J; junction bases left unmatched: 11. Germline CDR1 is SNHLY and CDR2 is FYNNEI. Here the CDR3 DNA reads TGTGCCAGCAGTGGTACGACAGGGGGCACTTTTAACAATGAGCAGTTCTTC. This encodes CASSGTTGGTFNNEQFF. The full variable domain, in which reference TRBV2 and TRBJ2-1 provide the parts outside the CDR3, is EPEVTQTPSHQVTQMGQEVILRCVPISNHLYFYWYRQILGQKVEFLVSFYNNEISEKSEIFDDQFSVERPDGSNFTLKIRSTKLEDSAMYFCASSGTTGGTFNNEQFFGPGTRLTVL.

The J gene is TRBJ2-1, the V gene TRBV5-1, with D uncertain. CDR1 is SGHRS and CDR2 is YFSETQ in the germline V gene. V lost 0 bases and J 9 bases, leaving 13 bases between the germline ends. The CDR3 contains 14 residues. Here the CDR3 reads CASSLAPLPGEQFF. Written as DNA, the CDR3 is TGCGCCAGCAGCTTGGCACCTCTCCCGGGTGAGCAGTTCTTC.

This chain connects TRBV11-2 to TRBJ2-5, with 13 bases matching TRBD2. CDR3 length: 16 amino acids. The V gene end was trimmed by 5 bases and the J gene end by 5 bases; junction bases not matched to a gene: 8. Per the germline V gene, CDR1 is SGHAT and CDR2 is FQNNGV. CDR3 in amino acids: CASSQGGLAGWETQYF. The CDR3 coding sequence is TGTGCCAGCAGCCAAGGGGGACTAGCGGGATGGGAGACCCAGTACTTC.

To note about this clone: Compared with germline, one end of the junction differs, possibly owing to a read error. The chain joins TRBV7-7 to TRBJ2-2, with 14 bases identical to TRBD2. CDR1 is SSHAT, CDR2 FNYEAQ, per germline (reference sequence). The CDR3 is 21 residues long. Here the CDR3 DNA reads TGTGCTAGCAGTTCGACTGTTCCCGGGACTAGCGGGAGTGGGTTAGCCGGGGAGCTGTTTTTT. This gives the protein CASSSTVPGTSGSGLAGELFF.

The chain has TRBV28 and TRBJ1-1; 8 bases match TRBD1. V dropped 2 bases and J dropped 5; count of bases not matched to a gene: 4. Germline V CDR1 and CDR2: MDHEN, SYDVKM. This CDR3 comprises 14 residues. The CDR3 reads CASSLGTGITEAFF. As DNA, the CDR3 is TGTGCCAGCAGTTTAGGGACAGGCATTACTGAAGCTTTCTTT.

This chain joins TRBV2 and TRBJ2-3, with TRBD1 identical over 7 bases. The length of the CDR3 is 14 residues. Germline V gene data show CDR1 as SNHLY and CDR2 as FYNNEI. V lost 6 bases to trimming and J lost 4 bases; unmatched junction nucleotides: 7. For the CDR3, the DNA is TGTGCCAGCAGATTCAATACAGGGGCAGATACGCAGTATTTT. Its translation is CASRFNTGADTQYF.

CDR3 amino acids: CASSGPGSTGELFF. The CDR3 DNA reads TGTGCCAGCAGTGGCCCAGGGAGCACCGGGGAGCTGTTTTTT. The chain has TRBV25-1 and TRBJ2-2; D may match TRBD1 or TRBD2 (5 bases each). The CDR3 spans 14 residues. CDR1 is MGHDK, CDR2 SYGVNS, per germline. Trimming pared 4 bases from V and 4 bases from J, leaving 10 bases between.

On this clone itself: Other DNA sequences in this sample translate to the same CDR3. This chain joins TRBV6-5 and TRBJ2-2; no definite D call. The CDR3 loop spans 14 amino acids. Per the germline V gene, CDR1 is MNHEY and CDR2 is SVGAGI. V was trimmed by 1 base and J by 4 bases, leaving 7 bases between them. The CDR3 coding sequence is TGTGCCAGCAGTTACTTACAGACCACCGGGGAGCTGTTTTTT. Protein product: CASSYLQTTGELFF.